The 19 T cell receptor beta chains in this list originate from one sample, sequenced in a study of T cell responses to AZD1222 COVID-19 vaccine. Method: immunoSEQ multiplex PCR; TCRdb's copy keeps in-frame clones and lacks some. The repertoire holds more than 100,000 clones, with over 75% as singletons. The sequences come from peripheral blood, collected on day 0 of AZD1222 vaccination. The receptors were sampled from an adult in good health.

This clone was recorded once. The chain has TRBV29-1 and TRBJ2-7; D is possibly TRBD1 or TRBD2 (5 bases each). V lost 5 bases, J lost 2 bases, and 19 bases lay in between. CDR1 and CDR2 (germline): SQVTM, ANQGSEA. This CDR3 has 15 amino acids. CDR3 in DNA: TGCAGCGTTCAGCGCGACTCGGGGCCCACCTACGAGCAGTACTTC. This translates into CSVQRDSGPTYEQYF.

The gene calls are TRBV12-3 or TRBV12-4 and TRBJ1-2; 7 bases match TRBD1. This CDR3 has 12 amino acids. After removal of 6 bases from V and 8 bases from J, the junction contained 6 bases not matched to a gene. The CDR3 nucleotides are TGTGCCAGCAGCCCCACAGGGGTAGGCTACACCTTC. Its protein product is CASSPTGVGYTF.

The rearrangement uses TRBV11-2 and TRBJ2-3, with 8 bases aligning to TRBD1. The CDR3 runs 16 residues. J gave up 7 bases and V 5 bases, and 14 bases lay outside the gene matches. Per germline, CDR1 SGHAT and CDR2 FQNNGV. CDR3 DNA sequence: TGTGCCAGCAGCCGGTACAGGGGGTCGGGTGCGAATACGCAGTATTTT. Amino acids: CASSRYRGSGANTQYF.

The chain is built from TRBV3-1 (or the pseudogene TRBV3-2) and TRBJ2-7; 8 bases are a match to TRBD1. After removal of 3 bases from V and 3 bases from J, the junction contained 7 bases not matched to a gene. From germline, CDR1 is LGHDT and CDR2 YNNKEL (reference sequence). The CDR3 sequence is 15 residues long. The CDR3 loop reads CASSHWNGQGYEQYF. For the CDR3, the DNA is TGTGCCAGCAGCCACTGGAACGGACAGGGCTACGAGCAGTACTTC.

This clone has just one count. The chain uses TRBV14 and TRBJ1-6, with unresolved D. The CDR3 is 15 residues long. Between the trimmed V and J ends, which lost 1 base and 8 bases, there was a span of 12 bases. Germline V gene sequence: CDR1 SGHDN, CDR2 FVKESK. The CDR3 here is CASSQGSGIYSPLHF. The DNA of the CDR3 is TGTGCCAGCAGCCAAGGATCCGGGATTTATTCACCCCTCCACTTT. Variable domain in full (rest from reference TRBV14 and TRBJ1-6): EAGVTQFPSHSVIEKGQTVTLRCDPISGHDNLYWYRRVMGKEIKFLLHFVKESKQDESGMPNNRFLAERTGGTYSTLKVQPAELEDSGVYFCASSQGSGIYSPLHFGNGTRLTVT.

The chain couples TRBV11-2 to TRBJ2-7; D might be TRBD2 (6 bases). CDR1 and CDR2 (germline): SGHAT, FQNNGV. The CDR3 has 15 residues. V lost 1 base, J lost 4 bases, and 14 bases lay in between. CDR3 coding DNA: TGTGCCAGCAGCTTAGGCCAACTGAGCGGGTACGAGCAGTACTTC. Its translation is CASSLGQLSGYEQYF.

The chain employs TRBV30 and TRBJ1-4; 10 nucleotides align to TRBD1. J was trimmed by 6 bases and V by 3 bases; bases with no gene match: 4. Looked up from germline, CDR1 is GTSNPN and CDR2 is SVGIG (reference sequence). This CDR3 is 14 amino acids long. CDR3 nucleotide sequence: TGTGCCTGGAGCCGGGACAGGGGATATGAAAAACTGTTTTTT. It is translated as CAWSRDRGYEKLFF.

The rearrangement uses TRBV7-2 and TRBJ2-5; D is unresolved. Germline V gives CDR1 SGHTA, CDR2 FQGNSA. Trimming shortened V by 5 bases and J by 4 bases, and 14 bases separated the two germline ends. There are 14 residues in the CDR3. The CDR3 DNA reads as TGTGCCAGCAGCCCGCCCCCCTTGGGAGAGACCCAGTACTTC. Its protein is CASSPPPLGETQYF.

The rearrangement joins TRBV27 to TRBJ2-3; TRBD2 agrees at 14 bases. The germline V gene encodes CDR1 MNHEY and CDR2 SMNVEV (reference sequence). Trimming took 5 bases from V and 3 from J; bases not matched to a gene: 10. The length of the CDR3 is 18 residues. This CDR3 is CASSPPLGLAGATDTQYF. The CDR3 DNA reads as TGTGCCAGCAGTCCGCCCCTGGGACTAGCGGGGGCTACAGATACGCAGTATTTT.

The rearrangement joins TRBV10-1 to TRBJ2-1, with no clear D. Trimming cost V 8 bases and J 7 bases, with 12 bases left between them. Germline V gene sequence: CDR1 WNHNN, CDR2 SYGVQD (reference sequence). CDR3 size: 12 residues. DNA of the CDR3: TGCGCCAGCGGCGTATCGGCGAATGAGCAGTTCTTC. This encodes CASGVSANEQFF.

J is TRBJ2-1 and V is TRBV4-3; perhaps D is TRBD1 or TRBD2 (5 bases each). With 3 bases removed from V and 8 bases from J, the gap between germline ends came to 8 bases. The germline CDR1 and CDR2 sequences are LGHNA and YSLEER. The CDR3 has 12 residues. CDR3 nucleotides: TGCGCCAGCAGCCAGGGACGTTATGAGCAGTTCTTC. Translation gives CASSQGRYEQFF.

The CDR3 loop reads CASTLPGVYNEQFF. The CDR3 region has the DNA TGTGCCAGCACCCTCCCGGGAGTCTACAATGAGCAGTTCTTC. The chain employs TRBV28 and TRBJ2-1, with a weak D call TRBD2 (6 bases). The germline V gene encodes CDR1 MDHEN and CDR2 SYDVKM. The CDR3 has 14 amino acids. V lost 7 bases and J 3 bases, leaving 13 bases between the germline ends. Together with reference TRBV28 and TRBJ2-1, the CDR3 gives the full variable domain: DVKVTQSSRYLVKRTGEKVFLECVQDMDHENMFWYRQDPGLGLRLIYFSYDVKMKEKGDIPEGYSVSREKKERFSLILESASTNQTSMYLCASTLPGVYNEQFFGPGTRLTVL.

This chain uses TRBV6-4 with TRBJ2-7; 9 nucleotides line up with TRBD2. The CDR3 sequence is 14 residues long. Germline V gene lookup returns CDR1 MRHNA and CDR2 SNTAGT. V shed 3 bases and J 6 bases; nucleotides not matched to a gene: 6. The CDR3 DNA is TGTGCCAGCAGTGAGGATAGCGGGAGCGGCGAGCAGTACTTC. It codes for CASSEDSGSGEQYF.

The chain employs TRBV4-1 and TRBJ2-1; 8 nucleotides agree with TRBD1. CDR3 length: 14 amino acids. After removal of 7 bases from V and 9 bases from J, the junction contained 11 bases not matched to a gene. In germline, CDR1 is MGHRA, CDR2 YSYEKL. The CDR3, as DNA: TGCGCCAGCACCCATAAGGACAGGGCGGTTGAGCAGTTCTTC. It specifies CASTHKDRAVEQFF.

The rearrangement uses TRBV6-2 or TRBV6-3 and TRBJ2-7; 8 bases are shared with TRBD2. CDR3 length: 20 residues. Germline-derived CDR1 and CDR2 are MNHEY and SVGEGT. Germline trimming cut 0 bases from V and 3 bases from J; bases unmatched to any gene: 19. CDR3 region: CASSYSTAGGGAVSFYEQYF. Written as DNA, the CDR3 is TGTGCCAGCAGTTACTCGACGGCGGGGGGCGGCGCGGTTAGCTTCTACGAGCAGTACTTC.

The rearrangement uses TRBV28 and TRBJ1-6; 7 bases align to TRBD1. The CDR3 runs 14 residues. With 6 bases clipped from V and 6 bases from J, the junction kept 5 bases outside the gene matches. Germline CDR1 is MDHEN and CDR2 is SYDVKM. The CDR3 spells CASSIRDSNSPLHF. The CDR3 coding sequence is TGTGCCAGCAGCATCCGGGACAGTAATTCACCCCTCCACTTT.

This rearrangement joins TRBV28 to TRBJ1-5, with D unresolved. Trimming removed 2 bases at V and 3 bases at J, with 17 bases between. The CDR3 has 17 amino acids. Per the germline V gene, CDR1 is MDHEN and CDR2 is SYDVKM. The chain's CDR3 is CASSLPPPLRNNQPQHF. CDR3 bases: TGTGCCAGCAGTTTACCCCCTCCACTCCGAAACAATCAGCCCCAGCATTTT.

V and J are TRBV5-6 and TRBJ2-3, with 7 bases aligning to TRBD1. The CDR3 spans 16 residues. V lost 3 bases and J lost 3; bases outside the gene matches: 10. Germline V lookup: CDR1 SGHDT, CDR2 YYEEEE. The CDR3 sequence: CASSSGTEDLTDTQYF. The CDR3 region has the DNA TGTGCCAGCAGCTCTGGGACAGAAGATTTAACAGATACGCAGTATTTT.

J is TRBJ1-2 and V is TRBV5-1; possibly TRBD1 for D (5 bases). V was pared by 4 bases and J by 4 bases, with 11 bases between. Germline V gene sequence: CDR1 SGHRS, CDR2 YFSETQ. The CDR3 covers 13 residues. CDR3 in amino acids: CASSLDISYGYTF. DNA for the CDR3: TGCGCCAGCAGCCTGGACATAAGCTATGGCTACACCTTC. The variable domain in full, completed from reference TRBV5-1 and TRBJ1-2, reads KAGVTQTPRYLIKTRGQQVTLSCSPISGHRSVSWYQQTPGQGLQFLFEYFSETQRNKGNFPGRFSGRQFSNSRSEMNVSTLELGDSALYLCASSLDISYGYTFGSGTRLTVV.